This T cell receptor (beta chain) appears in the sequencing data of a study of T cell responses to AZD1222 COVID-19 vaccine. General study results and limits: Nearly half of the spike-specific TCRs reportedly recognize variant regions that carry no mutations. After the peak T cell response, and only then, were repertoires sampled. Clonal diversity was possibly underestimated; the donors were predominantly white British and more often female.

Clones were read by immunoSEQ multiplex PCR, and TCRdb kept only the in-frame ones, dropping some. This sample has about 150,000 clones, with around nine tenths found just once. This clone showed up just once. Its antigen is unknown. The CDR3 contains 15 residues. From germline, CDR1 is MNHNY and CDR2 SVGAGI (reference sequence). J was trimmed by 6 bases and V by 2 bases; bases with no gene match: 6. The chain employs TRBV6-6 and TRBJ2-7; 11 nucleotides agree with TRBD2. The sample in question was peripheral blood, obtained after recovery from COVID-19. This TCR came from an adult who had recovered from COVID-19. CDR3 sequence: CASSYPLAGGGEQYF. The CDR3 DNA follows: TGTGCCAGCAGTTACCCCTTAGCGGGAGGGGGCGAGCAGTACTTC.